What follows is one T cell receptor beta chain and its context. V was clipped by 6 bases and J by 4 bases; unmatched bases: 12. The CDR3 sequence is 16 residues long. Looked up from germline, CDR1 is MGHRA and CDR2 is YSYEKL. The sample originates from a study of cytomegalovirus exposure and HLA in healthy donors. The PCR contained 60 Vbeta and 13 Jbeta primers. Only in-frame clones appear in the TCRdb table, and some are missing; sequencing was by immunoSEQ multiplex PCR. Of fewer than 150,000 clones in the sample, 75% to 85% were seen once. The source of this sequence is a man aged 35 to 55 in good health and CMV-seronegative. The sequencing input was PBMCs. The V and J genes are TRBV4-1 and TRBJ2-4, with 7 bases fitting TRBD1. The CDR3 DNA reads TGCGCCAGCAGAGACAGGGTGGGCATTTTAAAAAACATTCAGTACTTC. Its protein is CASRDRVGILKNIQYF.